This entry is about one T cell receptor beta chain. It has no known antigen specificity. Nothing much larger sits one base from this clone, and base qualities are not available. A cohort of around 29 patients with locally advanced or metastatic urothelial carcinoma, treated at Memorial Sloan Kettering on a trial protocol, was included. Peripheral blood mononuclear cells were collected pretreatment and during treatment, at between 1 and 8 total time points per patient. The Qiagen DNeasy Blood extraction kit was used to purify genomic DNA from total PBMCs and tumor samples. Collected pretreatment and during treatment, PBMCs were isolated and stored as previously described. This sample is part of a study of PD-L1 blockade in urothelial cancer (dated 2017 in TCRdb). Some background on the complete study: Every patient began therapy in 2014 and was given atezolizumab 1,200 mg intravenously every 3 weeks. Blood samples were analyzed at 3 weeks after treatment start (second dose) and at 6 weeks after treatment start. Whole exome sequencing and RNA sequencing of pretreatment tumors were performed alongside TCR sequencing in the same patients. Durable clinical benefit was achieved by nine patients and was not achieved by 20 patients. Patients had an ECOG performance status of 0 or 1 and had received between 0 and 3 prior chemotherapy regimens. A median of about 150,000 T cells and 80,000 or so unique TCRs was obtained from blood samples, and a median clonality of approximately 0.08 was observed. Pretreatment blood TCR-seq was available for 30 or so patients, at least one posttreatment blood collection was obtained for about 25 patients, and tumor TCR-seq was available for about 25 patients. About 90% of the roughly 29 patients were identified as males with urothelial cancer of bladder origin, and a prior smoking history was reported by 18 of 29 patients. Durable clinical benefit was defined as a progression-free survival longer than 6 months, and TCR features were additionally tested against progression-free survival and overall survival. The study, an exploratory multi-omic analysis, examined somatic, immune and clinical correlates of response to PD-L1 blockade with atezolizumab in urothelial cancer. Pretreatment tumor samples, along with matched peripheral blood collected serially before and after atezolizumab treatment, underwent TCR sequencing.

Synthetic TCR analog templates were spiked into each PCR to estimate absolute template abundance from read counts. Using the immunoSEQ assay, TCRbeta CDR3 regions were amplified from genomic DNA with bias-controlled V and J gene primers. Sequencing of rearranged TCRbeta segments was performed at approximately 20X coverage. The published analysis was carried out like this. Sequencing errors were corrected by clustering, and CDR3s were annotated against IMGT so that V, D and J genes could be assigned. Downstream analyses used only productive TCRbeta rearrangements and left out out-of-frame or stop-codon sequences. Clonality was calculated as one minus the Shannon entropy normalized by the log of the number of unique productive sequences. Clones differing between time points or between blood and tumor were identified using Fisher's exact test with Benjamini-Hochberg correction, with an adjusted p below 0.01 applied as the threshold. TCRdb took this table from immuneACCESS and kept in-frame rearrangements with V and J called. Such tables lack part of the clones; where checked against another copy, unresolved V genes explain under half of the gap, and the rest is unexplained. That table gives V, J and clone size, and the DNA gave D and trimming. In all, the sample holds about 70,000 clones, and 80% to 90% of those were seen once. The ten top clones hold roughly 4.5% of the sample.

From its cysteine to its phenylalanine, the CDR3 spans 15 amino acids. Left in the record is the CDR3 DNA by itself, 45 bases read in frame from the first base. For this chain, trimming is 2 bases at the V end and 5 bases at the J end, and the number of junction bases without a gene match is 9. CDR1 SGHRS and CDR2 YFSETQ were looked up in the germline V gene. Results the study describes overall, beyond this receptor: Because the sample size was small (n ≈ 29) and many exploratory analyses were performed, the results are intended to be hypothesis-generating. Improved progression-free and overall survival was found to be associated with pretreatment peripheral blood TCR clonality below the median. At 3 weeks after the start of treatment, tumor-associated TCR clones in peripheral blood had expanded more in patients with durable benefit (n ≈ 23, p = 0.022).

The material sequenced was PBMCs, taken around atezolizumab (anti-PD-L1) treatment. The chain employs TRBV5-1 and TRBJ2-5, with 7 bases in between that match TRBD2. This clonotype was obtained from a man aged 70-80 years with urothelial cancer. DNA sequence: TGCGCCAGCAGCTTTACCAGCGGGGCCTTCGAGACCCAGTACTTC. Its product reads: CASSFTSGAFETQYF.